These 12 T cell receptor beta chains share one sample of origin, sequenced in a study of T cells in Graves' hyperthyroidism and ophthalmopathy. What was amplified from RNA transcripts were TCR beta CDR3 regions. First-round RT-PCR with HTBI primers amplified the TCR CDR3 region. A single record per CDR3 protein comes from TCRdb applying MiXCR to the multiplex PCR reads. The top ten clones hold over 8.5% of a sample with 300,000 to 450,000 distinct CDR3 sequences, around 13% of them seen once. Sequencing input: blood. Every receptor here comes from a woman between 18 and 29 years old with Graves' hyperthyroidism.

This clonotype occurred many times. This chain connects TRBV5-1 to TRBJ2-2, with TRBD2 matching 7 bases. The CDR3 runs to 15 residues. CDR1 and CDR2 from the germline V gene are SGHRS and YFSETQ. V trimming: 3 bases; J trimming: 1 base; junction bases outside the gene matches: 3. CDR3 sequence: CASSWQRENTGELFF. The CDR3 DNA sequence: TGCGCCAGCAGCTGGCAGCGGGAGAACACCGGGGAGCTGTTTTTT.

The table lists this clonotype with many counts. The CDR3 DNA reads TGTGCCAGCAGCGTAGACGGGTTTCAGCCCCAGCATTTT. Amino acid sequence: CASSVDGFQPQHF. The chain uses TRBV16 and TRBJ1-5; D remains unclear. Germline V gene lookup returns CDR1 KGHSY and CDR2 FQNENV. The CDR3 totals 13 residues. The V and J ends lost 5 bases and 6 bases respectively, with 11 bases between them. The whole variable domain, remainder taken from reference TRBV16 and TRBJ1-5, is GEEVAQTPKHLVRGEGQKAKLYCAPIKGHSYVFWYQQVLKNEFKFLISFQNENVFDETGMPKERFSAKCLPNSPCSLEIQATKLEDSAVYFCASSVDGFQPQHFGDGTRLSIL.

There are many counts of this clonotype. This chain uses TRBV11-2 with TRBJ2-3; 12 bases agree with TRBD1. V was pared by 5 bases and J by 7 bases, with 10 bases of the junction left unmatched. This CDR3 is 16 amino acids long. Germline CDR1 is SGHAT and CDR2 is FQNNGV. CDR3 in amino acids: CASSPQPGQGAHTQYF. CDR3 in DNA: TGTGCCAGCAGCCCACAACCGGGACAGGGGGCACATACGCAGTATTTT.

This clonotype was seen many times. V is TRBV11-2 and J is TRBJ1-2; the D gene is possibly TRBD1 (6 bases). Trimming stripped 1 base from V and 8 bases from J, with 14 bases between. Germline values: CDR1 SGHAT, CDR2 FQNNGV. The CDR3 spans 14 residues. CDR3 in DNA: TGTGCCAGCAGCTTAGGAGGGGGTTTGGCCGGCTACACCTTC. Translating gives CASSLGGGLAGYTF.

This clonotype was observed at least ten times. J is TRBJ1-2 and V is TRBV2, with D unclear. CDR1 is SNHLY and CDR2 is FYNNEI in the germline V gene. The CDR3 spans 15 residues. Between the trimmed V and J ends, which lost 7 bases and 2 bases, there was a span of 17 bases. CDR3 nucleotide sequence: TGTGCCAGCACAAGGATAGGGCGGTCCAACTATGGCTACACCTTC. Encoded protein: CASTRIGRSNYGYTF.

This rearrangement joins TRBV3-1 to TRBJ1-5; 7 nucleotides line up with TRBD1. CDR1 LGHDT and CDR2 YNNKEL come from the germline V gene (reference sequence). The CDR3 covers 16 residues. Trimming at V came to 6 bases and at J to 2 bases, leaving 10 bases not matched to a gene. CDR3 sequence: CASSGHRGNGNQPQHF. In DNA, the CDR3 is TGTGCCAGCAGTGGGCACAGGGGTAACGGCAATCAGCCCCAGCATTTT.

This clonotype has a count of ten or more. This sequence joins TRBV3-1 and TRBJ2-7; D not resolved. V lost 0 bases and J lost 2, with 8 bases in between. Germline lookup yields CDR1 LGHDT and CDR2 YNNKEL (reference sequence). CDR3 length equals 14 residues. CDR3 sequence reads: CASSQEPGPYEQYF. The CDR3 bases are TGTGCCAGCAGCCAAGAACCAGGTCCCTACGAGCAGTACTTC.

This clonotype was found many times. The rearrangement joins TRBV2 to TRBJ2-5, with D possibly TRBD1 on 6 matching bases. CDR3 length equals 14 residues. V gave up 5 bases and J gave up 0 bases, with 10 bases separating them. Germline CDR1 and CDR2: SNHLY and FYNNEI. The CDR3 DNA reads as TGTGCCAGCAGTCTGCGACAGGACCAAGAGACCCAGTACTTC. Its translation: CASSLRQDQETQYF.

This clonotype was recorded many times. The rearrangement links TRBV7-6 to TRBJ1-1, with 7 bases matching TRBD1. The V gene's germline CDR1 is SGHVS and CDR2 FNYEAQ. The CDR3 has 18 amino acids. V dropped 2 bases and J dropped 2; count of bases not matched to a gene: 14. CDR3 residues: CASSLRQGGTTANTEAFF. The CDR3 DNA reads as TGTGCCAGCAGCTTAAGGCAGGGGGGGACTACAGCAAACACTGAAGCTTTCTTT.

The V gene is TRBV27, the J gene TRBJ2-5; 12 nucleotides match TRBD1. The CDR3 contains 15 residues. The trim removed 3 bases at V and 5 bases at J, leaving 4 bases unmatched. Germline CDR1 MNHEY, CDR2 SMNVEV (reference sequence). Here the CDR3 reads CASSFGDRGLETQYF. The CDR3 DNA sequence: TGTGCCAGCAGTTTTGGGGACAGGGGGCTCGAGACCCAGTACTTC.

This clonotype was found many times. V and J are TRBV28 and TRBJ2-2; TRBD1 might be the D (6 bases). Germline assignment: CDR1 MDHEN and CDR2 SYDVKM. V lost 6 bases, J lost 7 bases, and 15 bases lay in between. This CDR3 is 14 amino acids long. The CDR3 region has the DNA TGTGCCAGCAGGCAAGACAGGTTGAGCGGGGAGCTGTTTTTT. It translates to CASRQDRLSGELFF.

This clonotype came up many times. V usage is TRBV28 and J usage is TRBJ1-2, with no clear D. Trimming removed 8 bases at V and 8 bases at J, with 15 bases between. The CDR3 extends over 12 amino acids. CDR1 and CDR2 (germline): MDHEN, SYDVKM. The CDR3 DNA follows: TGTGCCAGCGGATCCGTTAAAGGCGGCTACACCTTC. Translation: CASGSVKGGYTF.